What follows are 3 T cell receptor beta chains derived from one specimen sequenced in a study of blood T cells in healthy people across ages (dated by TCRdb to about 2015). Library creation used 5' RACE. Sequenced on an Illumina HiSeq 2500. The second PCR ran for about 6 to 11 cycles and used a J-beta primer mix along with a sample-barcoded 5' primer. TCRdb applied fastp at Q25 and MiXCR to the public reads, then kept only in-frame beta chains. All rows with the same CDR3 protein become a single entry with the most common DNA and genes. The sample records about 1.7 million distinct CDR3 sequences, 25% to 30% of which are singletons. Jointly, the top ten make up around 7.7% of the sample. Material for sequencing was blood. Source of these receptors: a woman in her 30s in good health.

The chain joins TRBV20-1 to TRBJ2-4; 9 positions agree with TRBD2. The DNA matches TRBJ2-7 better at its end, which makes the J call doubtful. The germline CDR1 and CDR2 sequences are DFQATT and SNEGSKA (reference sequence). The CDR3 is 13 amino acids. The CDR3 DNA sequence: TGCAGTGCTAGTAGCGGGAGAGGTAGCGAGCAGTACTTC. Translated, it gives CSASSGRGSEQYF.

The chain employs TRBV12-3 or TRBV12-4 and TRBJ2-1; TRBD2 might be the D (5 bases). This CDR3 contains 11 residues. Trimming took 7 bases from V and 11 from J, leaving 12 bases between them. CDR3 in amino acids: CASKRADQQFF. CDR3 sequence (DNA): TGTGCCAGCAAAAGAGCGGACCAGCAGTTCTTC.

This clonotype was seen many times. This chain uses TRBV7-2 with TRBJ2-3, with 7 nucleotides matching TRBD1. The CDR3 covers 16 residues. Unmatched junction bases numbered 10, after V lost 5 bases and J lost 2 bases. The V gene's germline CDR1 is SGHTA and CDR2 FQGNSA. The CDR3 DNA reads as TGTGCCAGCAGCAGACACAGGGGATCCGACACAGATACGCAGTATTTT. This encodes CASSRHRGSDTDTQYF. The full variable domain, completed using reference TRBV7-2 and TRBJ2-3, is GAGVSQSPSNKVTEKGKDVELRCDPISGHTALYWYRQSLGQGLEFLIYFQGNSAPDKSGLPSDRFSAERTGGSVSTLTIQRTQQEDSAVYLCASSRHRGSDTDTQYFGPGTRLTVL.